Following are 24 T cell receptor beta chains from one sample sequenced in a study of T cell changes during pregnancy in multiple sclerosis. Sequencing was performed with immunoSEQ multiplex PCR; in TCRdb, only in-frame clones are kept and a portion is missing. The sample includes about 24,000 clones, 70% to 90% of them seen just once. Sequenced material: CD4+ T cells from peripheral blood mononuclear cells, taken in the second trimester of pregnancy. These TCRs come from a female donor in good health, enrolled as a control in a pregnancy study.

This clone was seen once. The V and J genes are TRBV7-2 and TRBJ2-1; TRBD2 matches 11 bases. The length of the CDR3 is 16 residues. J lost 2 bases, V lost 2 bases, and 2 bases had no gene match. Germline V CDR1 and CDR2: SGHTA, FQGNSA. CDR3 nucleotides: TGTGCCAGCAGCTTATCTAGCGGGGGGACCTACAATGAGCAGTTCTTC. It specifies CASSLSSGGTYNEQFF.

The genes are TRBV4-1 and TRBJ2-7; TRBD2 agrees at 11 bases. V was pared by 7 bases and J by 7 bases, with 12 bases of the junction left unmatched. The V gene's germline CDR1 is MGHRA and CDR2 YSYEKL. This CDR3 region has 15 residues. The CDR3 bases are TGCGCCAGCATGGAAACTAGCGGGAGAACGGAGGAGCAGTACTTC. Amino acid sequence: CASMETSGRTEEQYF.

The chain recombines TRBV6-1 with TRBJ1-5; 8 positions match TRBD1. The J segment lost 1 base and the V segment lost 4 bases, leaving 9 bases of the junction unmatched. CDR1 is MNHNS, CDR2 SASEGT, per germline. CDR3 length: 17 residues. The CDR3 sequence is CASSAGTGALSNQPQHF. In nucleotides, the CDR3 is TGTGCCAGCAGTGCAGGGACAGGAGCGTTGAGCAATCAGCCCCAGCATTTT.

The chain links TRBV29-1 to TRBJ1-2, with TRBD1 as a possible D gene (5 bases). Trimming cost V 5 bases and J 1 base, with 14 bases left between them. The CDR3 is 14 residues long. Germline V gene sequence: CDR1 SQVTM, CDR2 ANQGSEA. CDR3 residues: CSVTQGSLNYGYTF. DNA for the CDR3: TGCAGCGTTACTCAGGGAAGCCTTAACTATGGCTACACCTTC.

The genes are TRBV9 and TRBJ1-1; the D is unclear. The germline V and J ends were trimmed by 0 bases and 3 bases, with 12 bases remaining between them. The CDR3 loop spans 15 amino acids. Germline V gene lookup returns CDR1 SGDLS and CDR2 YYNGEE. The CDR3 DNA reads TGTGCCAGCAGCGTAGGGGGAGGGATTCACACTGAAGCTTTCTTT. This codes for CASSVGGGIHTEAFF.

CDR3 coding DNA: TGTGCCAGCAGCGGTTCACTGCGGGAGGGGGCGGAGGAGACCCAGTACTTC. Translation gives CASSGSLREGAEETQYF. The chain has TRBV9 and TRBJ2-5; the match to TRBD2 covers 9 bases. V shed 3 bases and J 5 bases; nucleotides not matched to a gene: 14. CDR1 and CDR2 (germline): SGDLS, YYNGEE. This CDR3 contains 17 residues.

This clone has more than one count but fewer than ten. This chain links TRBV7-2 with TRBJ2-2; 9 nucleotides line up with TRBD1. CDR1 is SGHTA and CDR2 is FQGNSA in the germline V gene. The V gene end was trimmed by 3 bases and the J gene end by 7 bases; junction bases not matched to a gene: 6. The CDR3 covers 15 residues. DNA for the CDR3: TGTGCCAGCAGCTTCCTACAGGGGGCTGGCGGGGAGCTGTTTTTT. This encodes CASSFLQGAGGELFF.

In DNA, the CDR3 is TGTGCCAGCAGCCGCCCGGGACTGGGAAATTCACCCCTCCACTTT. Residues: CASSRPGLGNSPLHF. The J gene is TRBJ1-6, the V gene TRBV7-8; TRBD1 is a possible D gene (5 bases). V lost 5 bases to trimming and J lost 7 bases, with 15 bases between them. The germline CDR1 and CDR2 sequences are SGHVS and FQNEAQ. The CDR3 consists of 15 residues.

The rearrangement joins TRBV7-9 to TRBJ2-7; the match to TRBD1 covers 8 bases. The CDR3 sequence is 15 residues long. The germline V gene encodes CDR1 SEHNR and CDR2 FQNEAQ (reference sequence). Trimming removed 5 bases from V and 5 bases from J; junction bases left unmatched: 11. CDR3 amino acids: CASSPRTGSLNEQYF. The CDR3 DNA is TGTGCCAGCAGCCCCCGGACAGGGTCCTTGAACGAGCAGTACTTC.

The gene calls are TRBV6-1 and TRBJ1-2; possible D gene TRBD1, 6 bases. V was shortened by 4 bases and J by 5 bases, with 11 bases between the two germline ends. Germline CDR1 reads MNHNS; CDR2 reads SASEGT. The CDR3 is 13 amino acids. As DNA, the CDR3 is TGTGCCAGCAGTGTTCAGGGGCTATATGGCTACACCTTC. Protein: CASSVQGLYGYTF.

The chain recombines TRBV5-6 with TRBJ1-2; TRBD1 matches at 12 bases. CDR3 length: 16 residues. Trimming cost V 4 bases and J 8 bases; bases outside gene matches: 12. Germline V gives CDR1 SGHDT, CDR2 YYEEEE. CDR3 DNA: TGTGCCAGCAGCACCGACCGGGACAGGGGGCGAAGCGGCTACACCTTC. Protein product: CASSTDRDRGRSGYTF.

J is TRBJ2-3 and V is TRBV9; 9 nucleotides align to TRBD1. CDR3 size: 16 residues. CDR1 is SGDLS, CDR2 YYNGEE, per germline. V gave up 3 bases and J gave up 1 base; unmatched junction bases: 6. The CDR3 spells CASSARTGVGTDTQYF. The DNA for the CDR3 is TGTGCCAGCAGCGCCCGGACAGGGGTGGGCACAGATACGCAGTATTTT.

The chain uses TRBV4-3 and TRBJ1-2; D may be TRBD1 (6 bases). Between the trimmed V and J ends, which lost 0 bases and 5 bases, there was a span of 13 bases. CDR1 is LGHNA and CDR2 is YSLEER in the germline V gene. The CDR3 length is 15 residues. CDR3 bases: TGCGCCAGCAGCCAAGATGCCCGACAGGAATATGGCTACACCTTC. This sequence encodes CASSQDARQEYGYTF.

The gene calls are TRBV18 and TRBJ2-7, with D tentatively TRBD1 (5 bases). The V end was cut by 1 base, the J end by 3 bases, with 19 bases between. In germline, CDR1 is KGHSH, CDR2 LQKENI. The CDR3 is 17 residues long. The CDR3 nucleotides read TGTGCCAGCTCACCACGGGGATTAGGGGCGCAGGGCTACGAGCAGTACTTC. It yields the protein CASSPRGLGAQGYEQYF.

This chain joins TRBV14 and TRBJ2-7, with 9 bases aligning to TRBD1. CDR3 size: 17 residues. V lost 4 bases to trimming and J lost 3 bases; unmatched junction nucleotides: 13. Per germline, CDR1 SGHDN and CDR2 FVKESK. Here the CDR3 DNA reads TGTGCCAGCAGCCGAAGGGAGTCAAGACAGGGGGTCTACGAGCAGTACTTC. Translation: CASSRRESRQGVYEQYF.

CDR3 nucleotides: TGTGCCAGTAGTATGCCAGGGGGGAATGGAAACACCATATATTTT. Protein sequence: CASSMPGGNGNTIYF. J is TRBJ1-3 and V is TRBV19; TRBD1 aligns across 7 bases. Per germline, CDR1 LNHDA and CDR2 SQIVND (reference sequence). Trimming removed 3 bases from V and 3 bases from J; junction bases left unmatched: 5. The CDR3 has 15 amino acids.

The chain's CDR3 is CASSFPSGDFTGELFF. Written as DNA, the CDR3 is TGCGCCAGCAGCTTCCCTAGCGGGGACTTCACCGGGGAGCTGTTTTTT. The chain joins TRBV4-1 to TRBJ2-2, with 9 bases fitting TRBD2. The germline V gene encodes CDR1 MGHRA and CDR2 YSYEKL. The CDR3 runs to 16 residues. J lost 4 bases, V lost 5 bases, and 8 bases had no gene match.

J is TRBJ1-1 and V is TRBV12-5, with D possibly matching TRBD1 (5 bases). Trimming removed 2 bases at V and 4 bases at J, with 14 bases between. CDR3 length: 15 amino acids. The V gene's germline CDR1 is LGHNT and CDR2 FRNRAP. The CDR3 sequence: CASGLTQGRTTEAFF. Here the CDR3 DNA reads TGTGCTAGTGGTTTGACCCAGGGCAGAACCACTGAAGCTTTCTTT.

The CDR3 bases are TGCAGCCTTGGGACAGGGGGCAACTATGGCTACACCTTC. Protein sequence: CSLGTGGNYGYTF. V is TRBV29-1 and J is TRBJ1-2; 12 positions match TRBD1. Germline CDR1 SQVTM, CDR2 ANQGSEA. The V segment lost 8 bases and the J segment 2 bases; nucleotides outside the gene matches: 3. This CDR3 region has 13 residues.

The genes are TRBV11-2 and TRBJ1-1; D gene uncertain. V was pared by 6 bases and J by 1 base, with 12 bases between. Germline-derived CDR1 and CDR2 are SGHAT and FQNNGV. The CDR3 contains 14 residues. The CDR3 reads CASRPLTGNTEAFF. CDR3 in DNA: TGTGCCAGCAGACCTTTGACGGGGAACACTGAAGCTTTCTTT.

The chain joins TRBV27 to TRBJ2-1; the match to TRBD2 covers 14 bases. The CDR3 is 16 residues long. V was pared by 5 bases and J by 8 bases, with 8 bases of the junction left unmatched. The germline CDR1 and CDR2 sequences are MNHEY and SMNVEV (reference sequence). This CDR3 reads CASSPRLAGGRDEQFF. CDR3 sequence (DNA): TGTGCCAGCAGTCCCCGACTAGCGGGGGGGCGTGATGAGCAGTTCTTC.

This chain connects TRBV18 to TRBJ1-3; D ambiguous. V was shortened by 6 bases and J by 4 bases, with 10 bases between the two germline ends. Germline V gene data show CDR1 as KGHSH and CDR2 as LQKENI. CDR3 length: 13 amino acids. The CDR3 is CASSPNAGNTIYF. The CDR3 nucleotides are TGTGCCAGCTCGCCTAATGCGGGAAACACCATATATTTT.

The chain joins TRBV27 to TRBJ2-2, with 11 nucleotides matching TRBD2. Germline V gene lookup returns CDR1 MNHEY and CDR2 SMNVEV (reference sequence). The ends lost 2 bases at V and 6 bases at J; junction bases unmatched: 2. The CDR3 consists of 15 residues. This CDR3 reads CASSLISGRAGELFF. The CDR3 nucleotides read TGTGCCAGCAGTTTAATTAGCGGGAGGGCCGGGGAGCTGTTTTTT.

The chain recombines TRBV6-1 with TRBJ2-3, with D maybe TRBD2 (5 bases). Germline CDR1 MNHNS, CDR2 SASEGT. V was clipped by 6 bases and J by 4 bases, with 5 bases between them. This CDR3 is 11 amino acids long. The CDR3 protein is CASRLADTQYF. The CDR3, as DNA: TGTGCCAGCAGACTAGCAGATACGCAGTATTTT.